These 27 T cell receptor beta chains were all obtained from the same sample, sequenced in a study of shared T cell receptors in the human thymus. TCRdb keeps only in-frame clones here, not all; method: immunoSEQ multiplex PCR. The sample lists hundreds of thousands of clones, more than 85% occurring once. What was sequenced was thymocytes. The receptors were sampled from a human donor.

The V and J genes are TRBV23-1 and TRBJ2-3; D is undetermined. TRBV23-1 is recorded as an ORF, its role being uncertain. Trimming cost V 1 base and J 2 bases, with 10 bases left between them. This CDR3 comprises 15 residues. The CDR3 spells CASSQYSDPTDTQYF. DNA for the CDR3: TGCGCCAGCAGTCAATATTCGGACCCCACAGATACGCAGTATTTT.

The V gene is TRBV5-4, the J gene TRBJ2-7; D call uncertain. Germline V gene data show CDR1 as SGHNT and CDR2 as YYREEE (reference sequence). The CDR3 runs to 14 residues. V gave up 3 bases and J gave up 0 bases, with 10 bases separating them. The CDR3 region is CASSSGQTSYEQYF. The CDR3 nucleotides read TGTGCCAGCAGCTCCGGGCAGACCTCCTACGAGCAGTACTTC.

The V and J genes are TRBV5-4 and TRBJ1-1; 9 positions agree with TRBD1. Germline V gene sequence: CDR1 SGHNT, CDR2 YYREEE (reference sequence). Unmatched junction bases numbered 7, after V lost 4 bases and J lost 0 bases. This CDR3 comprises 16 residues. For the CDR3, the DNA is TGTGCCAGCAGCGGGGGGACAGGGCTTTTGAACACTGAAGCTTTCTTT. As protein: CASSGGTGLLNTEAFF.

The chain recombines TRBV10-3 with TRBJ2-1, with TRBD2 matching 7 bases. The germline CDR1 and CDR2 sequences are ENHRY and SYGVKD. J lost 6 bases, V lost 4 bases, and 9 bases had no gene match. The CDR3 spans 15 residues. CDR3 coding DNA: TGTGCCATCAGTGCGGGACGCGGGGGTATCAATGAGCAGTTCTTC. Amino acid sequence: CAISAGRGGINEQFF.

In this sample, this clone turned up a few times. The chain combines TRBV7-6 with TRBJ2-1; D possibly corresponds to TRBD1 (6 bases). The CDR3 covers 18 residues. Germline-derived CDR1 and CDR2 are SGHVS and FNYEAQ. V lost 5 bases and J 4 bases, leaving 24 bases between the germline ends. CDR3 coding DNA: TGTGCCAGCAGCCCCCCCCCAGGGGAAAACCTACTATACAATGAGCAGTTCTTC. Amino acids: CASSPPPGENLLYNEQFF.

The chain recombines TRBV5-1 with TRBJ2-7; D might be TRBD2 (6 bases). V lost 3 bases to trimming and J lost 3 bases, with 22 bases between them. The CDR3 consists of 17 residues. Germline V gene sequence: CDR1 SGHRS, CDR2 YFSETQ. The CDR3 region has the DNA TGCGCCAGCAGCTGGGAGACTAGTACCTCCACATTCTACGAGCAGTACTTC. Its translation is CASSWETSTSTFYEQYF.

The chain links TRBV19 to TRBJ1-2; TRBD1 might be the D (5 bases). The CDR3 is 18 amino acids. Trimming took 9 bases from V and 7 from J, leaving 33 bases between them. CDR1 and CDR2 (germline): LNHDA, SQIVND (reference sequence). The CDR3 loop reads CARQARGPTALEGSGYTF. The CDR3 region has the DNA TGTGCCAGGCAAGCGAGGGGTCCGACAGCCCTCGAGGGTTCTGGCTACACCTTC.

V and J are TRBV28 and TRBJ1-2; TRBD1 is a possible D gene (5 bases). The V and J ends lost 2 bases and 2 bases respectively, with 15 bases between them. Germline loops: CDR1 MDHEN, CDR2 SYDVKM. The CDR3 is 16 amino acids. This CDR3 is CASSLEFRGLNYGYTF. CDR3 nucleotides: TGTGCCAGCAGTTTAGAGTTTCGGGGGTTAAACTATGGCTACACCTTC.

Only a few counts were recorded for this clone. The rearrangement links TRBV5-1 to TRBJ2-7; TRBD2 might be the D (6 bases). The CDR3 covers 15 residues. The V and J ends lost 0 bases and 1 base respectively, with 11 bases between them. Germline loops: CDR1 SGHRS, CDR2 YFSETQ. CDR3: CASSLEGGTSYEQYF. Written as DNA, the CDR3 is TGCGCCAGCAGCTTGGAGGGCGGGACTTCCTACGAGCAGTACTTC.

Written as DNA, the CDR3 is TGTGCCTGGAGGAGCGATTTAGCGGGATACACAGATACGCAGTATTTT. Protein: CAWRSDLAGYTDTQYF. This sequence joins TRBV30 and TRBJ2-3; 8 bases fit TRBD2. This CDR3 contains 16 residues. V gave up 3 bases and J gave up 2 bases; unmatched junction bases: 10. Germline V CDR1 and CDR2: GTSNPN, SVGIG (reference sequence).

The chain has TRBV7-9 and TRBJ1-2; D unresolved. This CDR3 contains 11 residues. Trimming shortened V by 11 bases and J by 0 bases, and 7 bases separated the two germline ends. Germline V gene sequence: CDR1 SEHNR, CDR2 FQNEAQ (reference sequence). Written as DNA, the CDR3 is TGTGCCCTTGGTGCTAACTATGGCTACACCTTC. It encodes CALGANYGYTF.

The chain employs TRBV19 and TRBJ2-7; weak D call: TRBD1 (5 bases). V was shortened by 1 base and J by 0 bases, with 25 bases between the two germline ends. The germline V gene encodes CDR1 LNHDA and CDR2 SQIVND (reference sequence). The CDR3 runs to 20 residues. CDR3 protein: CASSIVSGVIQGPVSYEQYF. In DNA, the CDR3 is TGTGCCAGTAGTATAGTGTCCGGCGTTATTCAGGGTCCCGTCTCCTACGAGCAGTACTTC.

The chain employs TRBV4-3 and TRBJ2-6; TRBD1 matches 7 bases. This CDR3 comprises 18 residues. The V gene's germline CDR1 is LGHNA and CDR2 YSLEER. V trimming: 0 bases; J trimming: 9 bases; junction bases outside the gene matches: 14. CDR3 in DNA: TGCGCCAGCAGCCAAGACTCGACAGGGCCTGAGAAATTCAACGTCCTGACTTTC. Translation: CASSQDSTGPEKFNVLTF.

The genes are TRBV15 and TRBJ1-2, with D possibly being TRBD1 (5 bases). CDR1 LNHNV and CDR2 YYDKDF come from the germline V gene (reference sequence). The germline V and J ends were trimmed by 8 bases and 4 bases, with 17 bases remaining between them. This CDR3 comprises 14 residues. This chain's CDR3 is CATLPTGLSYGYTF. The DNA for the CDR3 is TGTGCCACCCTACCGACGGGACTTAGCTATGGCTACACCTTC.

This clone was recorded a few times. This sequence joins TRBV5-4 and TRBJ1-2; a weak D match, TRBD1 (6 bases). V lost 1 base to trimming and J lost 7 bases, with 26 bases between them. This CDR3 spans 18 amino acids. CDR1 is SGHNT, CDR2 YYREEE, per germline (reference sequence). CDR3 in amino acids: CASSLQIEGGQQMSGYTF. In nucleotides, the CDR3 is TGTGCCAGCAGCTTGCAAATAGAGGGGGGACAACAAATGAGTGGCTACACCTTC.

CDR3 DNA sequence: TGTGCCAGCAGCTTAGGAGTTCCGGGACAGGTAAATCAGCCCCAGCATTTT. It is translated as CASSLGVPGQVNQPQHF. The chain couples TRBV11-2 to TRBJ1-5; 8 bases are shared with TRBD1. Germline-derived CDR1 and CDR2 are SGHAT and FQNNGV. The V segment lost 1 base and the J segment 4 bases; nucleotides outside the gene matches: 9. CDR3 size: 17 residues.

The chain uses TRBV7-9 and TRBJ2-6, with D possibly matching TRBD2 (5 bases). Germline V gene sequence: CDR1 SEHNR, CDR2 FQNEAQ (reference sequence). The CDR3 consists of 15 residues. V shed 5 bases and J shed 2 bases, with 10 bases lying between them. The DNA of the CDR3 is TGTGCCAGCAGCACCACGGAGGCTGGGGCCAACGTCCTGACTTTC. Encoded protein: CASSTTEAGANVLTF.

This chain links TRBV7-9 with TRBJ2-7; 11 bases fit TRBD2. V was clipped by 5 bases and J by 3 bases; unmatched bases: 6. The CDR3 contains 15 residues. Germline V gene lookup returns CDR1 SEHNR and CDR2 FQNEAQ (reference sequence). DNA for the CDR3: TGTGCCAGCAGCCTCACCGGGACTAGCGGCTACGAGCAGTACTTC. It yields the protein CASSLTGTSGYEQYF.

The CDR3 bases are TGTGCCAGCACCCCCTCGGGACCTTTTGTTGGCGGCTACACCTTC. Translated: CASTPSGPFVGGYTF. V usage is TRBV6-1 and J usage is TRBJ1-2; weak D call: TRBD1 (5 bases). CDR1 and CDR2 from the germline V gene are MNHNS and SASEGT. The CDR3 covers 15 residues. The germline V and J ends were trimmed by 7 bases and 8 bases, with 23 bases remaining between them.

The chain links TRBV6-6 to TRBJ1-1; D is undetermined. V was clipped by 8 bases and J by 7 bases, with 17 bases between them. Per germline, CDR1 MNHNY and CDR2 SVGAGI (reference sequence). The CDR3 covers 13 residues. This chain's CDR3 is CASLFLRSREAFF. CDR3 coding DNA: TGTGCCAGCCTATTCCTGAGGTCGCGTGAAGCTTTCTTT.

CDR3 nucleotide sequence: TGTGCCAGCTCACCACATCACGGCCGACTCACAGATACGCAGTATTTT. The encoded protein is CASSPHHGRLTDTQYF. The V gene is TRBV18, the J gene TRBJ2-3, with D uncertain. Germline assignment: CDR1 KGHSH and CDR2 LQKENI. This CDR3 has 16 amino acids. V was pared by 1 base and J by 2 bases, with 13 bases between.

The chain employs TRBV20-1 and TRBJ2-1; no firm D call. V gave up 3 bases and J gave up 10 bases, with 4 bases separating them. In germline, CDR1 is DFQATT, CDR2 SNEGSKA (reference sequence). The CDR3 consists of 9 residues. For the CDR3, the DNA is TGCAGTGCTAGTAGCGAGCAGTTCTTC. It codes for CSASSEQFF.

The chain uses TRBV28 and TRBJ2-3; D might be TRBD1 or TRBD2, each matching 5 bases. The CDR3 is 15 residues long. The germline V and J ends were trimmed by 1 base and 0 bases, with 8 bases remaining between them. Germline V gives CDR1 MDHEN, CDR2 SYDVKM. This CDR3 is CASSLFGDSTDTQYF. The DNA for the CDR3 is TGTGCCAGCAGTTTATTTGGGGACAGCACAGATACGCAGTATTTT.

J is TRBJ1-1 and V is TRBV28; 9 bases line up with TRBD1. There are 14 residues in the CDR3. Germline V gene data show CDR1 as MDHEN and CDR2 as SYDVKM. Unmatched junction bases numbered 8, after V lost 6 bases and J lost 6 bases. This CDR3 reads CASSLQGANAEAFF. DNA of the CDR3: TGTGCCAGCAGCTTACAGGGGGCTAACGCTGAAGCTTTCTTT.

This rearrangement joins TRBV30 to TRBJ1-5, with TRBD1 matching 11 bases. The CDR3 runs 20 residues. Germline-derived CDR1 and CDR2 are GTSNPN and SVGIG (reference sequence). J lost 2 bases, V lost 2 bases, and 17 bases had no gene match. CDR3 sequence: CAWSKHNRWTGGDGNQPQHF. In DNA, the CDR3 is TGTGCCTGGAGTAAACATAACCGGTGGACAGGGGGCGACGGCAATCAGCCCCAGCATTTT.

This chain joins TRBV27 and TRBJ2-1; unclear D gene. CDR1 and CDR2 (germline): MNHEY, SMNVEV (reference sequence). CDR3 length: 13 amino acids. V was shortened by 3 bases and J by 8 bases, with 11 bases between the two germline ends. This CDR3 is CASSFSRSDEQFF. The CDR3 nucleotides are TGTGCCAGCAGTTTCTCCCGGAGTGATGAGCAGTTCTTC.

The chain couples TRBV4-1 to TRBJ2-3; TRBD2 matches 7 bases. Germline CDR1 is MGHRA and CDR2 is YSYEKL. J gave up 1 base and V 0 bases, and 4 bases lay outside the gene matches. The length of the CDR3 is 16 residues. DNA of the CDR3: TGCGCCAGCAGCCAAGAGAGCGGGATAGGCACAGATACGCAGTATTTT. It translates to CASSQESGIGTDTQYF.